A selection of T cell receptor beta chains follows, all from one sample in a study of cytomegalovirus exposure and HLA in healthy donors. Libraries were prepared by immunoSEQ multiplex PCR; TCRdb keeps only in-frame clonotypes and omits some of them. Among around 150,000 clones, 60% to 80% were seen once, and the ten largest hold around 15%. Sequencing was performed on PBMCs. Receptor source: a man between 45 and 60 years old in good health and CMV-seropositive. CDR3s include the opening cysteine and the closing phenylalanine or tryptophan. The D gene is left open where the match is weak. For some rows the clone size is stated as once, few or many, or as a class when expanded; others skip it.

V: TRBV25-1; J: TRBJ2-3; D: TRBD1; size: -; CDR3: CASSEPGQAYTDTQYF; DNA: TGTGCCAGCAGTGAACCGGGACAGGCCTACACAGATACGCAGTATTTT
V: TRBV19; J: TRBJ2-1; D: TRBD2; size: few; CDR3: CASSISSGGAVSYNEQFF; DNA: TGTGCCAGTAGTATCTCTAGCGGGGGGGCGGTCTCCTACAATGAGCAGTTCTTC
V: TRBV20-1; J: TRBJ1-2; D: -; size: -; CDR3: CSAQGYGYTF; DNA: TGCAGTGCTCAGGGTTATGGCTACACCTTC
V: TRBV30; J: TRBJ1-4; D: TRBD1; size: -; CDR3: CAWTKQGENEKLFF; DNA: TGTGCCTGGACTAAACAGGGGGAGAATGAAAAACTGTTTTTT
V: TRBV7-2; J: TRBJ2-7; D: -; size: few; CDR3: CASRGRPSYEQYF; DNA: TGTGCCAGCAGAGGGAGGCCTTCCTACGAGCAGTACTTC
V: TRBV4-2; J: TRBJ1-4; D: -; size: many; CDR3: CASSPFLRERRANEKLFF; DNA: TGTGCCAGCAGCCCCTTCCTGAGGGAGCGGCGGGCTAATGAAAAACTGTTTTTT
V: TRBV2; J: TRBJ1-1; D: -; size: -; CDR3: CASSQGVYTEAFF; DNA: TGTGCCAGCAGCCAAGGGGTTTACACTGAAGCTTTCTTT
V: TRBV14; J: TRBJ1-4; D: -; size: few; CDR3: CASSRSVGTNEKLFF; DNA: TGTGCCAGCAGCCGGAGCGTCGGGACTAATGAAAAACTGTTTTTT
V: TRBV27; J: TRBJ2-1; D: TRBD2; size: -; CDR3: CASRRAGGSYNEQFF; DNA: TGTGCCAGCAGGAGAGCGGGGGGCTCCTACAATGAGCAGTTCTTC
V: TRBV9; J: TRBJ2-5; D: TRBD2; size: -; CDR3: CASSPTSGGPQETQYF; DNA: TGTGCCAGCAGCCCGACTAGCGGGGGGCCGCAAGAGACCCAGTACTTC
V: TRBV10-3; J: TRBJ1-3; D: -; size: -; CDR3: CAISGPPLVGPGNTIYF; DNA: TGTGCCATCAGCGGCCCCCCGTTAGTTGGGCCAGGAAACACCATATATTTT
V: TRBV4-3; J: TRBJ2-7; D: -; size: -; CDR3: CASSQDSGYEQYF; DNA: TGCGCCAGCAGCCAAGATTCCGGCTACGAGCAGTACTTC
V: TRBV11-2; J: TRBJ2-3; D: -; size: -; CDR3: CASSYQTISSTDTQYF; DNA: TGTGCCAGCAGCTACCAGACAATTTCTAGCACAGATACGCAGTATTTT
V: TRBV30; J: TRBJ2-7; D: -; size: -; CDR3: CAWSKGEVRGDYEQYF; DNA: TGTGCCTGGAGTAAAGGCGAAGTGCGGGGAGACTACGAGCAGTACTTC
V: TRBV10-3; J: TRBJ1-4; D: TRBD1; size: few; CDR3: CAISAQGGDNEKLFF; DNA: TGTGCCATCAGCGCCCAGGGGGGAGATAATGAAAAACTGTTTTTT
V: TRBV2; J: TRBJ2-1; D: TRBD2; size: -; CDR3: CASRENGLADNEQFF; DNA: TGTGCCAGCAGAGAAAATGGACTAGCGGACAATGAGCAGTTCTTC